Here is one T cell receptor (beta chain) with its context. Its antigen is not identified. The data derive from a study of shared clonotypes between healthy human individuals. Study outcomes and limitations: About 5% of naive CD4 clonotypes were shared across a handful of donors.

Donors were healthy HIV-negative adults without recent acute infections or vaccinations. Researchers divided each subset's genomic DNA evenly across several immunoSEQ plates. The protocol was immunoSEQ multiplex PCR, while the TCRdb copy is restricted to in-frame clones and leaves out a portion. The sample records 800,000 to 1,200,000 clones, 78% being singletons. This CDR3 comprises 15 residues. Looked up from germline, CDR1 is SGHRS and CDR2 is YFSETQ. Trimming stripped 4 bases from V and 5 bases from J, with 19 bases between. The genes are TRBV5-1 and TRBJ2-7; TRBD2 might be the D (6 bases). The sequence was collected from a man younger than 35 in good health. Some clones in this sample may be carry-over from other donors' samples. The source material was memory CD4+ T cells from PBMCs. Documented subset: CD45RA-negative fraction. CDR3 DNA sequence: TGCGCCAGCAGCCCCCCGTATCCCGGAGGGAACGAGCAGTACTTC. Translated, it gives CASSPPYPGGNEQYF.